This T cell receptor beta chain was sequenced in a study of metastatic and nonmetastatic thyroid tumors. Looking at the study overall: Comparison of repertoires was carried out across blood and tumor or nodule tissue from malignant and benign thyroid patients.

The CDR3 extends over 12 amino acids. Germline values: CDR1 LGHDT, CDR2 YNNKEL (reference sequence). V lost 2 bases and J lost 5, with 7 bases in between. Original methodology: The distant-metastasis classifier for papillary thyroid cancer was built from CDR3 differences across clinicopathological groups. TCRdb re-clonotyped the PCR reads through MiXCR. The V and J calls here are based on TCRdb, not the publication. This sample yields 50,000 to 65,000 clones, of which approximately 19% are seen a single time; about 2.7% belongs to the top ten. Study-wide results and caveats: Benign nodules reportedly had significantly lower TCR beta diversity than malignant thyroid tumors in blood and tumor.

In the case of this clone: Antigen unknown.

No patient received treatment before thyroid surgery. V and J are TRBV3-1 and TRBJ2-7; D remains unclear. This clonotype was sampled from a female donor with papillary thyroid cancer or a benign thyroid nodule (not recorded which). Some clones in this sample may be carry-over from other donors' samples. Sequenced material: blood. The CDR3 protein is CASSQSPNEQYF. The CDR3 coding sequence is TGTGCCAGCAGCCAATCCCCCAACGAGCAGTACTTC.